The clone carrying this T cell receptor beta chain was picked up many times. What it binds is unknown. These data are taken from a study of Graves' ophthalmopathy and Graves' hyperthyroidism. About the research overall: Samples of peripheral blood were obtained at initial diagnosis, prior to treatment of any kind.

A diagnosis was made from clinical symptoms together with serum thyroxine, TRAb, thyroid ultrasound and orbital computed tomography. Someone took the PBMCs out of more than 8.5 ml of fresh peripheral blood. RNA transcripts were the source from which TCR beta CDR3 regions were amplified. Second-round multiplex PCR came after a first-round RT-PCR that employed HTBI primers. In TCRdb, the multiplex PCR reads were re-called with MiXCR into one record per CDR3 protein. The sample holds about 480,000 distinct CDR3 sequences, under 15% seen once. Study findings and constraints: Most expanded clonotypes in thyroid above 0.001 frequency also showed up in blood.

The receptor comes from a woman aged 25 to 39 with Graves' ophthalmopathy. Sequences were obtained from blood.

The CDR3 bases are TGTGCCAGTAGTGCATTGACAGGGGGGTATACTGAAGCTTTCTTT. The encoded protein is CASSALTGGYTEAFF. V usage is TRBV19 and J usage is TRBJ1-1, with TRBD1 identical over 9 bases. Germline CDR1 LNHDA, CDR2 SQIVND (reference sequence). Trimming removed 5 bases from V and 5 bases from J; junction bases left unmatched: 9. CDR3 length: 15 amino acids.